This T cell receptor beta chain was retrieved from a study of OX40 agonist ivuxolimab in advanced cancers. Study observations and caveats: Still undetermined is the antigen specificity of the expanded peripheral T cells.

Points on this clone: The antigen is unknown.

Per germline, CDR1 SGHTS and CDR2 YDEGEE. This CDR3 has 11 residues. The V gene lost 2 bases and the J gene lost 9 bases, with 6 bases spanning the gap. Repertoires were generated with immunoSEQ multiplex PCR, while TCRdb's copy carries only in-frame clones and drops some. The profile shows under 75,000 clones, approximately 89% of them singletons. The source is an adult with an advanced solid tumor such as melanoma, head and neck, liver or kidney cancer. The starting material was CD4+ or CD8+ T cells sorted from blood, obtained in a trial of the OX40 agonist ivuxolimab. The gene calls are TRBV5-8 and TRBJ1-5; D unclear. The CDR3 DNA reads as TGTGCCAGCAGCTTTGGTGGGCCCCAGCATTTT. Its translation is CASSFGGPQHF.